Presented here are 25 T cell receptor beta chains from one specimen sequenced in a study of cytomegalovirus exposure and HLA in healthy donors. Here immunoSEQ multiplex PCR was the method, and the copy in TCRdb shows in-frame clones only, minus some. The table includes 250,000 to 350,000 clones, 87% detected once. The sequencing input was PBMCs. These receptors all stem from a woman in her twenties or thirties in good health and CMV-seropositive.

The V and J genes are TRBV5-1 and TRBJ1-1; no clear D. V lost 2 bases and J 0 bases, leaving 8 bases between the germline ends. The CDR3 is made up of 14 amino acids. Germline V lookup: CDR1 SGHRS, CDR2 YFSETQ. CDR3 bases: TGCGCCAGCAGCTTTAACACTATGAACACTGAAGCTTTCTTT. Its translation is CASSFNTMNTEAFF.

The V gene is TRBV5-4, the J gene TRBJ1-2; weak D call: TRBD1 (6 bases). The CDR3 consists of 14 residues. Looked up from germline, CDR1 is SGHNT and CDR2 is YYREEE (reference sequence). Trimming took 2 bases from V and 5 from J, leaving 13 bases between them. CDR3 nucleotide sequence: TGTGCCAGCAGCTTTTGGACAGATAATTATGGCTACACCTTC. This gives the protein CASSFWTDNYGYTF.

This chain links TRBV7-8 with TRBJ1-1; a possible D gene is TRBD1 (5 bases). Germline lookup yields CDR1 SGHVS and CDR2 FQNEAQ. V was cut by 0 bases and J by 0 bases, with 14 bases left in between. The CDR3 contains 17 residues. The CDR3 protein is CASSLAGGHRVNTEAFF. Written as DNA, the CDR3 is TGTGCCAGCAGCTTAGCGGGCGGACACCGAGTGAACACTGAAGCTTTCTTT. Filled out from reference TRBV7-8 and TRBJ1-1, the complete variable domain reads GAGVSQSPRYKVAKRGQDVALRCDPISGHVSLFWYQQALGQGPEFLTYFQNEAQLDKSGLPSDRFFAERPEGSVSTLKIQRTQQEDSAVYLCASSLAGGHRVNTEAFFGQGTRLTVV.

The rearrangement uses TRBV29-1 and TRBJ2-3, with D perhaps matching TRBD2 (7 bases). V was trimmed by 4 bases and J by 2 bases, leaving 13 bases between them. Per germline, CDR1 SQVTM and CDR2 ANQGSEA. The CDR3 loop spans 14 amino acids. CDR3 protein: CSVAGGGYTDTQYF. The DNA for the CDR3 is TGCAGCGTTGCTGGGGGGGGCTACACAGATACGCAGTATTTT.

CDR3 protein: CASRGSYEQYF. For the CDR3, the DNA is TGCGCCAGCAGGGGATCCTACGAGCAGTACTTC. The rearrangement links TRBV5-1 to TRBJ2-7; D gene ambiguous. This CDR3 has 11 residues. Deletions cut 5 bases from V and 1 base from J, with 4 bases between. Germline loops: CDR1 SGHRS, CDR2 YFSETQ.

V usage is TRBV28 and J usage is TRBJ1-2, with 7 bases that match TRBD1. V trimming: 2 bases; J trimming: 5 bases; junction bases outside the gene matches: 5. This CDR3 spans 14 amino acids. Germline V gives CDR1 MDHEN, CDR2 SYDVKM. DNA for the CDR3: TGTGCCAGCAGTTTACCGACAGGGATTTATGGCTACACCTTC. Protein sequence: CASSLPTGIYGYTF.

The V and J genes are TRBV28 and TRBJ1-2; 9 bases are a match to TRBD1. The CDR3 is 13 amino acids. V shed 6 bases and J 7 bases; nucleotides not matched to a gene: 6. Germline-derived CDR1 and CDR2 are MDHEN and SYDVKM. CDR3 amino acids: CASSPTGGRGYTF. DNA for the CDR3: TGTGCCAGCAGCCCAACAGGGGGCCGTGGCTACACCTTC.

CDR3 in amino acids: CASSPQWERETQYF. CDR3 bases: TGTGCCAGCAGCCCCCAGTGGGAGCGGGAGACCCAGTACTTC. This chain connects TRBV13 to TRBJ2-5, with D perhaps TRBD2 (5 bases). Germline V CDR1 and CDR2: PRHDT, FYEKMQ (reference sequence). The CDR3 loop spans 14 amino acids. V was pared by 5 bases and J by 5 bases, with 15 bases between. Full variable domain (outside the CDR3, taken from reference TRBV13 and TRBJ2-5): AAGVIQSPRHLIKEKRETATLKCYPIPRHDTVYWYQQGPGQDPQFLISFYEKMQSDKGSIPDRFSAQQFSDYHSELNMSSLELGDSALYFCASSPQWERETQYFGPGTRLLVL.

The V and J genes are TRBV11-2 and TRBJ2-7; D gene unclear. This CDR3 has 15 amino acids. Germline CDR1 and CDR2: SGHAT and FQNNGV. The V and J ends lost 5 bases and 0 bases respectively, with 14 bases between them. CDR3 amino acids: CASSPEAGPSYEQYF. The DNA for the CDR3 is TGTGCCAGCAGCCCAGAGGCCGGACCCTCCTACGAGCAGTACTTC.

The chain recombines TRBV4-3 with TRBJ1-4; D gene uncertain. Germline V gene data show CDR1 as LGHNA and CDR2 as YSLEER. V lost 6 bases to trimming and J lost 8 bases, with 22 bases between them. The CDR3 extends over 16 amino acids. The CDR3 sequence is CASRVSWGLVGEKLFF. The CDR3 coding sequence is TGCGCCAGCAGGGTCTCGTGGGGTCTCGTCGGGGAAAAACTGTTTTTT.

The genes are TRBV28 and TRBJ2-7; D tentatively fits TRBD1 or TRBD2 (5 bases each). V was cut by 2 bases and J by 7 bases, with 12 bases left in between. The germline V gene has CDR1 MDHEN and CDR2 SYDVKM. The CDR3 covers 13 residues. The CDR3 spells CASSLNAGGEQYF. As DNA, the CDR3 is TGTGCCAGCAGTTTAAACGCTGGGGGTGAGCAGTACTTC.

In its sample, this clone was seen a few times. The CDR3 nucleotides are TGCAGCGTGGGACAGGGGGAAAACATTCAGTACTTC. It translates to CSVGQGENIQYF. V gene TRBV29-1 combines with J gene TRBJ2-4; the match to TRBD1 covers 11 bases. The CDR3 sequence is 12 residues long. Germline CDR1 is SQVTM and CDR2 is ANQGSEA. V trimming: 6 bases; J trimming: 5 bases; junction bases outside the gene matches: 0.

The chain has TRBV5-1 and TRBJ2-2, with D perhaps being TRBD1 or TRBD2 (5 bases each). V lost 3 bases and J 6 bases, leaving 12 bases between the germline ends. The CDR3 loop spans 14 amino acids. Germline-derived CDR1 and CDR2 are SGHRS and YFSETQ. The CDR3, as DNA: TGCGCCAGCAGCTGGGACGACAGTGCCGGGGAGCTGTTTTTT. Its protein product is CASSWDDSAGELFF.

The chain's CDR3 is CAWSVGRDSGNTIYF. The CDR3 coding sequence is TGTGCCTGGAGTGTGGGCAGGGACTCTGGAAACACCATATATTTT. The chain recombines TRBV30 with TRBJ1-3; possibly TRBD1 for D (5 bases). V was shortened by 0 bases and J by 0 bases, with 9 bases between the two germline ends. The germline V gene encodes CDR1 GTSNPN and CDR2 SVGIG (reference sequence). The CDR3 consists of 15 residues.

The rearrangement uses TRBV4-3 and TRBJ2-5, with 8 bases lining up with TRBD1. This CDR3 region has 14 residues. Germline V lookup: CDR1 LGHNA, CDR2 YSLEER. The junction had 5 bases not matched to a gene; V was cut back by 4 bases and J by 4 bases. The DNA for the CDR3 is TGCGCCAGCAGCCCTCGACAGGGGTTAGAGACCCAGTACTTC. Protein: CASSPRQGLETQYF.

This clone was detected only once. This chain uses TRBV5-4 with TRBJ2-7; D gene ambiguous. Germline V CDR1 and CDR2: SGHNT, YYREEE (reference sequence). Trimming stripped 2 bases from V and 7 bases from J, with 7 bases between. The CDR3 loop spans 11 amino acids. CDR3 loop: CASSFGLEQYF. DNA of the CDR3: TGTGCCAGCAGCTTCGGGTTGGAGCAGTACTTC.

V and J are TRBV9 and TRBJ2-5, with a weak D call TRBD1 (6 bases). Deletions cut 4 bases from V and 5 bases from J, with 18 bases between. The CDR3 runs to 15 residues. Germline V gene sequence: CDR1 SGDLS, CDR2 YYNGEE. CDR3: CASSYQQGGGETQYF. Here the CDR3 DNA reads TGTGCCAGCAGCTACCAACAGGGTGGTGGGGAGACCCAGTACTTC.

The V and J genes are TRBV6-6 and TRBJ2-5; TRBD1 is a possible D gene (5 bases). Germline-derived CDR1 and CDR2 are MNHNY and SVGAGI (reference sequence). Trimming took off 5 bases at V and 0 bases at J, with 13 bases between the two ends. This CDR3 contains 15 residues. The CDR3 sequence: CASSTREWYQETQYF. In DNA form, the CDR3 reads TGTGCCAGCAGTACCAGGGAATGGTACCAAGAGACCCAGTACTTC.

CDR3 nucleotides: TGTGCCAGCAGTTACTCAAGGGGGGACGGTCAGCCCCAGCATTTT. Translated, it gives CASSYSRGDGQPQHF. The rearrangement uses TRBV6-6 and TRBJ1-5; perhaps TRBD1 as D (6 bases). The CDR3 loop spans 15 amino acids. The V and J ends lost 0 bases and 6 bases respectively, with 12 bases between them. Germline-derived CDR1 and CDR2 are MNHNY and SVGAGI (reference sequence).

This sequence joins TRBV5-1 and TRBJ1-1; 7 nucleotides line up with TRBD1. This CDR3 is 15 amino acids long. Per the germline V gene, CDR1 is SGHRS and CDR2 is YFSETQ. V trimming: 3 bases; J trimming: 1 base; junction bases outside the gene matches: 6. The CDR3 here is CASSSDRASNTEAFF. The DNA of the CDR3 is TGCGCCAGCAGCTCAGACAGGGCCTCGAACACTGAAGCTTTCTTT.

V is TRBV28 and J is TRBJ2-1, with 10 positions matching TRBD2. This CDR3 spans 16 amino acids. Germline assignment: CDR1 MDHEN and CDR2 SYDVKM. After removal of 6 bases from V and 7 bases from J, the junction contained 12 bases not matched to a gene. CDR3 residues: CASSLPLAGALNEQFF. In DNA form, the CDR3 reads TGTGCCAGCAGCCTCCCTCTAGCGGGAGCTTTGAATGAGCAGTTCTTC.

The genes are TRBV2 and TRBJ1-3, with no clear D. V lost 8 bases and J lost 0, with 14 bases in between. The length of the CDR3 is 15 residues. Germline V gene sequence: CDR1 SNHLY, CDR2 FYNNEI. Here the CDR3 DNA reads TGTGCCAGCCATGGGGAACCTATCTCTGGAAACACCATATATTTT. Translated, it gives CASHGEPISGNTIYF.

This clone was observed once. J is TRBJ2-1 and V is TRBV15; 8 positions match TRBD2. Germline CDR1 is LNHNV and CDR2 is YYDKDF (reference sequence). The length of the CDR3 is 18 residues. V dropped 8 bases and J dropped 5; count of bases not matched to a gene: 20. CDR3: CATGLKNRRGVRDNEQFF. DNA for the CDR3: TGTGCCACCGGTCTCAAAAATAGGCGGGGGGTGCGGGACAATGAGCAGTTCTTC.

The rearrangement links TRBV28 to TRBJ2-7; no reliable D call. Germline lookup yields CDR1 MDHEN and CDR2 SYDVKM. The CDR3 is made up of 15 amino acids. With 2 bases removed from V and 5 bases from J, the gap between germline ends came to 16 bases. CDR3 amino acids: CASSLGEGSSDEQYF. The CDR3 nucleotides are TGTGCCAGCAGTTTAGGGGAAGGGTCGTCCGACGAGCAGTACTTC.

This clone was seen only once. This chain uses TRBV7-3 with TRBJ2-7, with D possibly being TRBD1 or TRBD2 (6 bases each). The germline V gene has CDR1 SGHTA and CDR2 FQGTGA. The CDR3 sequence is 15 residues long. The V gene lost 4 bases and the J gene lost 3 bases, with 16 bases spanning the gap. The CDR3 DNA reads TGTGCCAGCAGCTCCACACCGGGGGCTTACTACGAGCAGTACTTC. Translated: CASSSTPGAYYEQYF.